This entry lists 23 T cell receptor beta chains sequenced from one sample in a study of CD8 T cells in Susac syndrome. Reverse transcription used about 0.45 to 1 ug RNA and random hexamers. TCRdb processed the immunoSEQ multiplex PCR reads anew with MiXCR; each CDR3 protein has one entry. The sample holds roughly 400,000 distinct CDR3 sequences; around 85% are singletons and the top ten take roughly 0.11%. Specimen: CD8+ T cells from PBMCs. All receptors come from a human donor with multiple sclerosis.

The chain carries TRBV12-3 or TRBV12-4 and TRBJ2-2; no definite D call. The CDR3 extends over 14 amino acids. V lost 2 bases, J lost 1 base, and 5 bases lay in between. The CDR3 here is CASSLHKNTGELFF. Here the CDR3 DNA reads TGTGCCAGCAGTTTACACAAGAACACCGGGGAGCTGTTTTTT.

The CDR3 nucleotides are TGTGCCAGCAGCTTAGCGGGACTAGCGGGGGAGCAGTACTTC. It yields the protein CASSLAGLAGEQYF. This chain uses TRBV7-9 with TRBJ2-7, with 13 bases identical to TRBD2. With V trimmed by 0 bases and J by 7 bases, 0 bases remained unmatched. Germline-derived CDR1 and CDR2 are SEHNR and FQNEAQ (reference sequence). There are 14 residues in the CDR3.

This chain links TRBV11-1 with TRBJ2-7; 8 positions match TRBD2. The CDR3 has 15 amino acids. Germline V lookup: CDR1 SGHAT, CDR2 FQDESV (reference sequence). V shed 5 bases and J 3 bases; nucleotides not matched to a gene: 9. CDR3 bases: TGTGCCAGCAGCAAAAGACTAGCGAAAAACTACGAGCAGTACTTC. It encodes CASSKRLAKNYEQYF.

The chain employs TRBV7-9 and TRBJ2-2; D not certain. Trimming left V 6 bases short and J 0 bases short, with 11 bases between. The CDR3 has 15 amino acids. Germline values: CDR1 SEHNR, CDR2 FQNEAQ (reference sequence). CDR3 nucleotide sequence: TGTGCCAGCAGAGGCAGTAATCCGAACACCGGGGAGCTGTTTTTT. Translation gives CASRGSNPNTGELFF.

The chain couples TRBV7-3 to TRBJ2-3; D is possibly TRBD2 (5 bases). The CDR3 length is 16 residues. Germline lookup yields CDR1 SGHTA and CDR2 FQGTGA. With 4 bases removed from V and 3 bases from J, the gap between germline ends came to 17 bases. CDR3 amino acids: CASSSPLGSATDTQYF. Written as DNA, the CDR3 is TGTGCCAGCAGCTCCCCACTAGGATCGGCGACAGATACGCAGTATTTT.

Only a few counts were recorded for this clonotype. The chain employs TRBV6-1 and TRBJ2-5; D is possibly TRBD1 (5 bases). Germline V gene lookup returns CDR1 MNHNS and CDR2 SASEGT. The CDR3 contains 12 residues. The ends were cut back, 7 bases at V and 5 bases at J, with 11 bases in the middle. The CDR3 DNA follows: TGTGCCAGCATTCAGGGCCCGGAGACCCAGTACTTC. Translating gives CASIQGPETQYF.

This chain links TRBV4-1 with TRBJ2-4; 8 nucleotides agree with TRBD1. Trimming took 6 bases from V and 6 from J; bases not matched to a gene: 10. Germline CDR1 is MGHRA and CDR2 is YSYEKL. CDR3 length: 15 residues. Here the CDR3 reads CASSRIQGEANIQYF. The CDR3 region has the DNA TGCGCCAGCAGTCGAATACAGGGGGAAGCAAACATTCAGTACTTC.

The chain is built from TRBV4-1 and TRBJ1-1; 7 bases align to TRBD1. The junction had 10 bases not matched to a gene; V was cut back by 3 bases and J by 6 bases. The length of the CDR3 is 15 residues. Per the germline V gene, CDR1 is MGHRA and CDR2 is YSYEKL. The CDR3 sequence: CASSHEMQGVAEAFF. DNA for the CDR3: TGCGCCAGCAGCCACGAAATGCAGGGGGTCGCTGAAGCTTTCTTT.

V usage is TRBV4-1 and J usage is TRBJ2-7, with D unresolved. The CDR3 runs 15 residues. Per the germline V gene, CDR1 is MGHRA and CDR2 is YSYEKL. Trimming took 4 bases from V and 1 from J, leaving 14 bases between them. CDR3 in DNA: TGCGCCAGCAGCCTCCGAGGCAGGTCTTCCTACGAGCAGTACTTC. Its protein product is CASSLRGRSSYEQYF.

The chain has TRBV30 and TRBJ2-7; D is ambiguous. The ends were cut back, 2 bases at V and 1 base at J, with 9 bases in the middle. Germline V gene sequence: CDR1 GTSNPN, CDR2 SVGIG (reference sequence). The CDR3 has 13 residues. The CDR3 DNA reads TGTGCCTGGAGTAATTGGGCGTCCTACGAGCAGTACTTC. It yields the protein CAWSNWASYEQYF.

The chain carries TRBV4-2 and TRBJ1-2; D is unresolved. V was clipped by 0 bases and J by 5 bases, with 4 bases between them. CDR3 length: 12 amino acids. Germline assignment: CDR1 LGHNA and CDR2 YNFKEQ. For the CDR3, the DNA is TGTGCCAGCAGCCAAGAAGAGTATGGCTACACCTTC. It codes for CASSQEEYGYTF.

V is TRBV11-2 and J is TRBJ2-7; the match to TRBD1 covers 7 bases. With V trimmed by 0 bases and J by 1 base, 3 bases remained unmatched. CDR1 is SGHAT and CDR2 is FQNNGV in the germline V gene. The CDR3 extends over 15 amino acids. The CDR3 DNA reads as TGTGCCAGCAGCTTAGAAGGGGGCCCTTCCTACGAGCAGTACTTC. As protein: CASSLEGGPSYEQYF.

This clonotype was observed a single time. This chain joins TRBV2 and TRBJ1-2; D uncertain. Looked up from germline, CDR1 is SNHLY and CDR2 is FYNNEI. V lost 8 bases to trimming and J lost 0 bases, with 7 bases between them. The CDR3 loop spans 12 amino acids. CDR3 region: CASPEANYGYTF. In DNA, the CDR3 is TGTGCCAGCCCCGAAGCTAACTATGGCTACACCTTC.

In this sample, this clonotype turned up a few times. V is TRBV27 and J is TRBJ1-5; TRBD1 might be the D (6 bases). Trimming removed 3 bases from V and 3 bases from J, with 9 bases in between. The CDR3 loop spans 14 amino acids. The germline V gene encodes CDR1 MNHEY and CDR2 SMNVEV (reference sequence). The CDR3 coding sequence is TGTGCCAGCAGTTTGGGGGCGGACAATCAGCCCCAGCATTTT. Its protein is CASSLGADNQPQHF.

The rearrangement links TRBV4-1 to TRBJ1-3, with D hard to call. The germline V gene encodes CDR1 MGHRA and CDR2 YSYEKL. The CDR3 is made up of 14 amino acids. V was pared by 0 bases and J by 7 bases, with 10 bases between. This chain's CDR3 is CASSQEGERNTIYF. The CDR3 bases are TGCGCCAGCAGCCAAGAAGGAGAGAGGAACACCATATATTTT.

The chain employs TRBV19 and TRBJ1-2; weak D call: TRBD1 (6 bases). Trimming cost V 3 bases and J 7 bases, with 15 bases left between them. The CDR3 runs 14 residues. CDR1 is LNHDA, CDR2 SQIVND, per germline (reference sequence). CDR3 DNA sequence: TGTGCCAGTAGTATGCCGGGGGCGATTTCTGGCTACACCTTC. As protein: CASSMPGAISGYTF.

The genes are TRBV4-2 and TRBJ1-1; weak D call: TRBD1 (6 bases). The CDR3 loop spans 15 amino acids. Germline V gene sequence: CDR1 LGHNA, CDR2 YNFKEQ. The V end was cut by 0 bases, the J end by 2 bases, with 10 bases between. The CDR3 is CASSQDQGLNTEAFF. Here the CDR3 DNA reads TGTGCCAGCAGCCAAGATCAGGGGCTTAACACTGAAGCTTTCTTT.

The CDR3 sequence is CASEGGYSYEQYF. As DNA, the CDR3 is TGTGCCAGCGAGGGGGGGTACTCCTACGAGCAGTACTTC. J is TRBJ2-7 and V is TRBV6-1, with D maybe TRBD2 (7 bases). CDR1 is MNHNS and CDR2 is SASEGT in the germline V gene. The CDR3 is 13 residues long. V was pared by 8 bases and J by 0 bases, with 11 bases between.

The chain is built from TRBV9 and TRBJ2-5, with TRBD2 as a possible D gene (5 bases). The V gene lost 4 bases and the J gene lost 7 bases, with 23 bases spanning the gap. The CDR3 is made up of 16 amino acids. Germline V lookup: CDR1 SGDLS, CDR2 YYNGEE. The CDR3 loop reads CASSPIGDSEEGTQYF. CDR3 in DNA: TGTGCCAGCAGCCCAATCGGGGATTCGGAAGAAGGGACCCAGTACTTC.

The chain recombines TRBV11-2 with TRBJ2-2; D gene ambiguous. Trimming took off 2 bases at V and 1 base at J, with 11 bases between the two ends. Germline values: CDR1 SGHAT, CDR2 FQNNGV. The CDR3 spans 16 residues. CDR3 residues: CASSLRSPQNTGELFF. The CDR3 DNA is TGTGCCAGCAGCTTACGATCCCCACAGAACACCGGGGAGCTGTTTTTT. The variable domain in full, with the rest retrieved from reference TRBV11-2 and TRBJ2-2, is EAGVAQSPRYKIIEKRQSVAFWCNPISGHATLYWYQQILGQGPKLLIQFQNNGVVDDSQLPKDRFSAERLKGVDSTLKIQPAKLEDSAVYLCASSLRSPQNTGELFFGEGSRLTVL.

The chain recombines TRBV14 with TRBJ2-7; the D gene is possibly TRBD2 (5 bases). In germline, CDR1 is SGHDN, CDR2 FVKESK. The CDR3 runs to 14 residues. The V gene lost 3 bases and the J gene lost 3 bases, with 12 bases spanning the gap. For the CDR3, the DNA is TGTGCCAGCAGCCACCCCCCAGAGGGCTACGAGCAGTACTTC. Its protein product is CASSHPPEGYEQYF.

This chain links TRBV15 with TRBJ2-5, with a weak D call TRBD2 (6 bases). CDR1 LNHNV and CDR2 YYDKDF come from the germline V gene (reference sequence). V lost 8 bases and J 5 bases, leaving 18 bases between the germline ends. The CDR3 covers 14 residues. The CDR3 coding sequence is TGTGCCACCTGGGGGGATGGGCTGACGGAGACCCAGTACTTC. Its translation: CATWGDGLTETQYF.

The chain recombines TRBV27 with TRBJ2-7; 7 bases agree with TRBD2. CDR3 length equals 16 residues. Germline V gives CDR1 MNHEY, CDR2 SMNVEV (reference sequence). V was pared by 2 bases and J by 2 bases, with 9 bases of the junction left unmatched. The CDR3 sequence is CASSLSGDTLPYEQYF. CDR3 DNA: TGTGCCAGCAGTTTAAGCGGGGATACACTACCCTACGAGCAGTACTTC.